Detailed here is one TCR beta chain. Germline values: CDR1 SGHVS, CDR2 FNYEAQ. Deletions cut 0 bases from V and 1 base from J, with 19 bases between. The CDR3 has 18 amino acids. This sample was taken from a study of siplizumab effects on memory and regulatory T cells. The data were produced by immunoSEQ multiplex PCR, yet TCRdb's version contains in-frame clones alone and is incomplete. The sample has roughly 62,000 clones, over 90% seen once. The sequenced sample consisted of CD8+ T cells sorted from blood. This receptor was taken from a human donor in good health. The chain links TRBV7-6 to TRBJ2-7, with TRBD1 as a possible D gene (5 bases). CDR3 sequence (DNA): TGTGCCAGCAGCTTAGCCCCGTGGGGCCAGCGCAAGTCCTACGAGCAGTACTTC. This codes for CASSLAPWGQRKSYEQYF.